This paragraph covers one T cell receptor beta chain sequence. The V and J ends lost 4 bases and 5 bases respectively, with 11 bases between them. This CDR3 comprises 13 residues. Per the germline V gene, CDR1 is MNHEY and CDR2 is SVGAGI. This specimen comes from a study of blood T cell repertoires in COVID-19. The wider study: COVID-19 samples from acute and convalescent phases originated in the United States, Italy and Spain. Sample material is recorded as cDNA or gDNA derived from T cells, B-cell-depleted T cells, or PBMCs.

Authors' data handling: Researchers report that nucleated cell counts were estimated from reference gene primer amplification. Sequencing was performed with immunoSEQ multiplex PCR; in TCRdb, only in-frame clones are kept and a portion is missing. V and J calls and clone size are given by that table; D and trimming were obtained from the DNA. The sample records under 500,000 clones, 85% to 90% being singletons. The clonotype originates from a woman under 40 with acute or convalescent COVID-19. V is TRBV6-5 and J is TRBJ1-1, with unresolved D. Specimen: peripheral blood. This chain's CDR3 is CASSFKRGTEAFF. DNA of the CDR3: TGTGCCAGCAGTTTCAAACGAGGGACTGAAGCTTTCTTT.